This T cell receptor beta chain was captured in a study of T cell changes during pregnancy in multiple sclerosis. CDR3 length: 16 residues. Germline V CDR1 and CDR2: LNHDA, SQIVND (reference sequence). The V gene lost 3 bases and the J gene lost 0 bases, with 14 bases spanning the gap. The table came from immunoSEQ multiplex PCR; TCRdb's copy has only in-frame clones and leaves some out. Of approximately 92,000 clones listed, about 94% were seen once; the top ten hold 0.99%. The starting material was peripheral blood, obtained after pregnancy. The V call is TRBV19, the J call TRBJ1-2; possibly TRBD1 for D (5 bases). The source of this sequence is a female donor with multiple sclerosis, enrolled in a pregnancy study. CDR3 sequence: CASSIPPTGANYGYTF. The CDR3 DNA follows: TGTGCCAGTAGTATCCCCCCTACAGGTGCTAACTATGGCTACACCTTC. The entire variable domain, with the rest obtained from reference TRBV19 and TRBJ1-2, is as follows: DGGITQSPKYLFRKEGQNVTLSCEQNLNHDAMYWYRQDPGQGLRLIYYSQIVNDFQKGDIAEGYSVSREKKESFPLTVTSAQKNPTAFYLCASSIPPTGANYGYTFGSGTRLTVV.